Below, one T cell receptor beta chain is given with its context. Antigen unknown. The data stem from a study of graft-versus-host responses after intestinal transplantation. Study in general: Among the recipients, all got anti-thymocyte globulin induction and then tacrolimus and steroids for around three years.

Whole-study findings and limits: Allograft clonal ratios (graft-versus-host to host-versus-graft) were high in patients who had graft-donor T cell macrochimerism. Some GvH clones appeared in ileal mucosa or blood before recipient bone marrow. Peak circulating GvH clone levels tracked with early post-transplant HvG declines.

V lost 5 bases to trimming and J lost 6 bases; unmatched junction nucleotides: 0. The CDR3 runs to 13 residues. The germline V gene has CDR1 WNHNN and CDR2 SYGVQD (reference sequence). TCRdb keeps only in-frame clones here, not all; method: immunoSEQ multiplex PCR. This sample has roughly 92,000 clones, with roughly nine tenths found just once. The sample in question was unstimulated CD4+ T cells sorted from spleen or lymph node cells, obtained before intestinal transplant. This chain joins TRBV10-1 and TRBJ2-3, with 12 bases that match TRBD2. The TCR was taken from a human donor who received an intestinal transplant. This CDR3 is CASSTSGGDTQYF. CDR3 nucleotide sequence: TGCGCCAGCAGTACTAGCGGGGGGGATACGCAGTATTTT.